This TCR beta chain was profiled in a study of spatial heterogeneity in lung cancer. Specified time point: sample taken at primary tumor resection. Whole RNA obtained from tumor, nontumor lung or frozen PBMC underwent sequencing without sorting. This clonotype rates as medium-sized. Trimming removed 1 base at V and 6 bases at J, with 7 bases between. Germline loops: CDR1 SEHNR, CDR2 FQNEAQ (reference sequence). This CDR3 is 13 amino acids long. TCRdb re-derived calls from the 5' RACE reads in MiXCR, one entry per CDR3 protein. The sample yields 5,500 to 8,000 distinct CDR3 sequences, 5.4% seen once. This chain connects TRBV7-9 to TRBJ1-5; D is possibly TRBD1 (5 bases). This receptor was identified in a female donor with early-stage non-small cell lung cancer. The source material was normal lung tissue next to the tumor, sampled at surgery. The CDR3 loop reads CASSLGGTQPQHF. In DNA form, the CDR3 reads TGTGCCAGCAGCTTAGGGGGGACTCAGCCCCAGCATTTT.